Following are 9 T cell receptor beta chains from one sample sequenced in a study of blood T cells in healthy people across ages (dated by TCRdb to 2014 to 2015). Library creation used 5' RACE. This sample was sequenced with an Illumina HiSeq 2500. A second PCR of 7 to 11 cycles was performed with a sample-barcoded 5' primer and a J-beta primer mix. In TCRdb, the public reads were trimmed at Q25 with fastp and aligned with MiXCR, with productive beta chains retained. Merged by CDR3 protein, the rows form single entries marked with the most common genes and DNA. Within this sample are some 890,000 distinct CDR3 sequences, with just under 30% of them counted one time only. The ten largest clones represent about 9.4% of the sample. These data were likewise used in another study, on T cells of mothers and their children.

Sequenced input: blood. The receptors come from a woman aged 40 to 49 in good health.

The chain recombines TRBV20-1 with TRBJ2-7, with D unclear. V gave up 0 bases and J gave up 3 bases, with 9 bases separating them. The CDR3 covers 13 residues. CDR1 is DFQATT, CDR2 SNEGSKA, per germline (reference sequence). CDR3 in DNA: TGCAGTGCTAGAGATTACACCTTCTACGAGCAGTACTTC. This codes for CSARDYTFYEQYF.

This clonotype was detected a few times. This chain links TRBV29-1 with TRBJ2-3, with a possible D match to TRBD1 (6 bases). The CDR3 has 13 residues. V lost 6 bases and J 2 bases, leaving 12 bases between the germline ends. Germline V lookup: CDR1 SQVTM, CDR2 ANQGSEA. The CDR3 nucleotides are TGCAGCGTGAACCGGGACACCACAGATACGCAGTATTTT. Its translation is CSVNRDTTDTQYF.

With respect to this clonotype: A much larger clone sits a single nucleotide away, making a read error possible. The V call is TRBV6-1, the J call TRBJ2-3; tentative D call: TRBD1 (6 bases). The V gene's germline CDR1 is MNHNS and CDR2 SASEGT. The CDR3 sequence is 15 residues long. The CDR3 reads CASREAQGRKDTQYF. The CDR3 DNA is TGTGCCAGCAGAGAAGCGCAGGGGCGTAAAGATACGCAGTATTTT.

This chain uses TRBV5-1 with TRBJ1-1; D may be TRBD1 (5 bases). CDR3 size: 17 residues. Trimming removed 4 bases from V and 3 bases from J, with 22 bases in between. The germline CDR1 and CDR2 sequences are SGHRS and YFSETQ. The CDR3 DNA follows: TGCGCCAGCAGCGACGGGACGGGAGGCGATGGGGACACTGAAGCTTTCTTT. It yields the protein CASSDGTGGDGDTEAFF.

This clonotype has ten or more counts. Here the CDR3 DNA reads TGTGCCACCAGCAGAGGCCACTCTGGGGCCAACGTCCTGACTTTC. Its protein is CATSRGHSGANVLTF. This sequence joins TRBV15 and TRBJ2-6; D not resolved. This CDR3 has 15 residues. V lost 1 base and J 0 bases, leaving 4 bases between the germline ends. CDR1 and CDR2 from the germline V gene are LNHNV and YYDKDF (reference sequence).

This clonotype was detected ten times or more. The chain has TRBV12-3 or TRBV12-4 and TRBJ2-5; D may be TRBD1 or TRBD2 (6 bases each). The length of the CDR3 is 15 residues. V lost 4 bases and J lost 5, with 17 bases in between. The CDR3 loop reads CASSYMGGVIETQYF. The CDR3 nucleotides read TGTGCCAGCAGTTATATGGGGGGCGTCATTGAGACCCAGTACTTC.

Of note for this clonotype: A much larger clone is a single base away; this may be a read error. The genes are TRBV7-9 and TRBJ2-7; D is perhaps TRBD2 (6 bases). Germline assignment: CDR1 SEHNR and CDR2 FQNEAQ (reference sequence). The CDR3 is 15 amino acids. Here the CDR3 DNA reads TGTGTCAGCAGCCCCGGGGGTGCACGGTCGTACGAGCAGTACTTC. Translating gives CVSSPGGARSYEQYF.

There are many counts of this clonotype. This chain uses TRBV7-2 with TRBJ2-5, with D possibly being TRBD1 (6 bases). The CDR3 has 15 residues. Germline assignment: CDR1 SGHTA and CDR2 FQGNSA. The V end lost 4 bases, the J end lost 2 bases, and 14 bases lay between the germline ends. CDR3 sequence: CASSSRRDTQETQYF. DNA of the CDR3: TGTGCCAGCAGCTCGCGCCGGGACACACAAGAGACCCAGTACTTC.

The chain recombines TRBV3-1 with TRBJ2-7; 11 bases align to TRBD2. This CDR3 spans 16 amino acids. Germline lookup yields CDR1 LGHDT and CDR2 YNNKEL (reference sequence). The V segment lost 4 bases and the J segment 0 bases; nucleotides outside the gene matches: 5. The CDR3 spells CASSPGLADSSYEQYF. The CDR3 nucleotides read TGTGCCAGCAGCCCGGGACTAGCGGACAGCTCCTACGAGCAGTACTTC.